This T cell receptor (beta chain) was found in a study of blood T cell repertoires in COVID-19. Generated by immunoSEQ multiplex PCR, the TCRdb table keeps only in-frame clones and is missing some. Of 55,000 to 65,000 clones listed, around four fifths are singletons. The CDR3 totals 15 residues. V was cut by 2 bases and J by 7 bases, with 13 bases left in between. CDR1 is KGHDR, CDR2 SFDVKD, per germline. The sequenced sample consisted of peripheral blood. The clonotype comes from a human donor in a cohort sampled during active COVID-19. The J gene is TRBJ2-2, the V gene TRBV24-1, with a weak D call TRBD1 (5 bases). The DNA for the CDR3 is TGTGCCACCAGTGATTGGGGCGCCAAGATCGGGGAGCTGTTTTTT. Translating gives CATSDWGAKIGELFF.